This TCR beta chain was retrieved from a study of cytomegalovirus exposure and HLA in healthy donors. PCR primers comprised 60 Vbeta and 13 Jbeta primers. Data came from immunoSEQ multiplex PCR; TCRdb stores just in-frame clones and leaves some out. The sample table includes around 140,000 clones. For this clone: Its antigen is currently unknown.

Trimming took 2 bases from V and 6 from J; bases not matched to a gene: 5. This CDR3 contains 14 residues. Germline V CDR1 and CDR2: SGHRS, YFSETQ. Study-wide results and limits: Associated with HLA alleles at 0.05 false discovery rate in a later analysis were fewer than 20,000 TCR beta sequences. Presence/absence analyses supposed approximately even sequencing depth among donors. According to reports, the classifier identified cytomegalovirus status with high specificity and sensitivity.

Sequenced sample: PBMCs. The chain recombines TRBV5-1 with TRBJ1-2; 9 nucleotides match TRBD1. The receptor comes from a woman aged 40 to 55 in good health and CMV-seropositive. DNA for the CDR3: TGCGCCAGCAGCTTTGCGGGACAGGGAAATGGCTACACCTTC. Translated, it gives CASSFAGQGNGYTF.